This TCR beta chain emerged from a study of OX40 agonist ivuxolimab in advanced cancers. Turning to the study itself: People who had prior anti-PD-1, anti-PD-L1 or anti-CTLA-4 therapy could take part, and around 43% had some. The study's findings and limits: Among T cells, CD8+ cells averaged more expanded clones than CD4+ cells. The study did not work out the antigen specificity of the expanded peripheral T cells.

Concerning this clone itself: Its antigen is not known.

Profiling relied on immunoSEQ multiplex PCR, and the TCRdb table lists in-frame clones only, not all of them. This sample has 25,000 to 30,000 clones, with roughly 83% found just once. Germline lookup yields CDR1 SNHLY and CDR2 FYNNEI. Trimming removed 6 bases from V and 2 bases from J; junction bases left unmatched: 7. There are 15 residues in the CDR3. Material: CD4+ or CD8+ T cells sorted from blood, obtained in a trial of the OX40 agonist ivuxolimab. The V and J genes are TRBV2 and TRBJ2-7; TRBD2 agrees at 10 bases. The clonotype comes from an adult with an advanced solid tumor such as melanoma, head and neck, liver or kidney cancer. The CDR3 here is CASSPGLAAAYEQYF. The CDR3 DNA reads TGTGCCAGCAGCCCCGGACTAGCGGCAGCCTACGAGCAGTACTTC.